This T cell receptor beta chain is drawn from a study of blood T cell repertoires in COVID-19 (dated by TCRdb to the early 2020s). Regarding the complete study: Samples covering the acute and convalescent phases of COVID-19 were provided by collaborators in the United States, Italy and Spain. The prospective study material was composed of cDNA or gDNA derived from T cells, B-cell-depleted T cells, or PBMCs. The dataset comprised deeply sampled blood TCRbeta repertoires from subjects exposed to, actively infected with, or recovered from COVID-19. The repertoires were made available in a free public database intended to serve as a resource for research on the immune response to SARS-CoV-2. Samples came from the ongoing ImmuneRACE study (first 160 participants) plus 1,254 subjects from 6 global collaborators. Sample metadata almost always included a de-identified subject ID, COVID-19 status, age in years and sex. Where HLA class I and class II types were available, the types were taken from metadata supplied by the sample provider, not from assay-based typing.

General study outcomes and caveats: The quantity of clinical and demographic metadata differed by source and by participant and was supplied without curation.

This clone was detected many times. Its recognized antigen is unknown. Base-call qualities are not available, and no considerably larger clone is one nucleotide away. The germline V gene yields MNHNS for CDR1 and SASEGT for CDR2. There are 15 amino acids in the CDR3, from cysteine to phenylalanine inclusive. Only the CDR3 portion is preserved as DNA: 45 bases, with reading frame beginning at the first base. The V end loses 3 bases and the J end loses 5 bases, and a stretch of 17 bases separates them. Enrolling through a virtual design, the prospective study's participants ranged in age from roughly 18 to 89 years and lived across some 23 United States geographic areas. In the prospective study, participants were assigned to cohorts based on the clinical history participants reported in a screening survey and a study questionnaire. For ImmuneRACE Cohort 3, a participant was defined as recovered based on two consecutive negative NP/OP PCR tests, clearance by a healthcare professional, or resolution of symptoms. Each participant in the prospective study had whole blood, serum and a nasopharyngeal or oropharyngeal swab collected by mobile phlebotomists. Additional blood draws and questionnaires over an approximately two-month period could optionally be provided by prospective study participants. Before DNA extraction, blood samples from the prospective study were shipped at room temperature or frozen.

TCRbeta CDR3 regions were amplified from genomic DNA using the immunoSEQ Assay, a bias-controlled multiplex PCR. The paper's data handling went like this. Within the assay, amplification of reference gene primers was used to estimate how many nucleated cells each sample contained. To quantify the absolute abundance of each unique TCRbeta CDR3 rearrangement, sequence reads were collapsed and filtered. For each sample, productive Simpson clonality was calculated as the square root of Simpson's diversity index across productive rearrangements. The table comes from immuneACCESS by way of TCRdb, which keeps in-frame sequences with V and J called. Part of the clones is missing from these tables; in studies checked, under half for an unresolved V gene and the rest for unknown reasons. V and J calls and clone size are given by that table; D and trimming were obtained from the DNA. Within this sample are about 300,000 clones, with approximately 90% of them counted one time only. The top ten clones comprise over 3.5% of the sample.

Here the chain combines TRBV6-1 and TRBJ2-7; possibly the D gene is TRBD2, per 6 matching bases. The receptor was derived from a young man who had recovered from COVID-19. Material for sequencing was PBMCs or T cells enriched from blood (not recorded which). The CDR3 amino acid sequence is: CASSDEVGSFDEQYF. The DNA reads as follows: TGTGCCAGCAGTGATGAGGTCGGGAGTTTCGACGAGCAGTACTTC.